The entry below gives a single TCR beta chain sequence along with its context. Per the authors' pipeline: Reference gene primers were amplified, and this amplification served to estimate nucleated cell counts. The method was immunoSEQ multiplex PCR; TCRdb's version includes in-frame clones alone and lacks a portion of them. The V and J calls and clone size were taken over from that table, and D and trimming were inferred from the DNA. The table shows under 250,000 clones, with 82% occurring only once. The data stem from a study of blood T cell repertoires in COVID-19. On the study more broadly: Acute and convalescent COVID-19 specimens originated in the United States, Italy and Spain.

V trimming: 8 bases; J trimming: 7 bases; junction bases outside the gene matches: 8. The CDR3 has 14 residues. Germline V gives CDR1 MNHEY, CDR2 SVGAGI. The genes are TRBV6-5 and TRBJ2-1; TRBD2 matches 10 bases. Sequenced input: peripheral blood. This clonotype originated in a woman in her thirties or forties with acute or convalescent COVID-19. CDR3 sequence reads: CASSKRGGLNEQFF. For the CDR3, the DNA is TGTGCCAGCTCTAAGCGGGGGGGACTTAATGAGCAGTTCTTC.